Below, 7 T cell receptor beta chains from the same sample are listed, as sequenced in a study of blood T cell repertoires in COVID-19. The table came from immunoSEQ multiplex PCR; TCRdb's copy has only in-frame clones and leaves some out. This sample has fewer than 300,000 clones; roughly 85% occur once, and the top ten carry around 2.3%. Sequencing was performed on PBMCs or T cells enriched from blood (not recorded which). These receptors were collected from a woman aged 50 to 60 who had recovered from COVID-19.

The chain joins TRBV18 to TRBJ1-1; D is ambiguous. CDR1 and CDR2 from the germline V gene are KGHSH and LQKENI. V gave up 5 bases and J gave up 1 base, with 5 bases separating them. This CDR3 has 12 residues. CDR3: CASSNGNTEAFF. In DNA form, the CDR3 reads TGTGCCAGCTCAAACGGGAACACTGAAGCTTTCTTT.

The rearrangement joins TRBV7-6 to TRBJ1-1; unclear D gene. Per germline, CDR1 SGHVS and CDR2 FNYEAQ. This CDR3 has 12 residues. V lost 6 bases and J lost 4, with 9 bases in between. This CDR3 is CASRPVGTEAFF. The CDR3 DNA is TGTGCCAGCAGACCCGTCGGCACTGAAGCTTTCTTT.

The chain employs TRBV5-1 and TRBJ2-5; 7 nucleotides align to TRBD2. Germline CDR1 SGHRS, CDR2 YFSETQ. V shed 0 bases and J 5 bases; nucleotides not matched to a gene: 1. The CDR3 is made up of 13 amino acids. Here the CDR3 reads CASSLGGSETQYF. The CDR3 DNA follows: TGCGCCAGCAGCTTGGGCGGGAGTGAGACCCAGTACTTC.

The chain is built from TRBV5-4 and TRBJ1-6; the match to TRBD1 covers 8 bases. CDR1 is SGHNT and CDR2 is YYREEE in the germline V gene (reference sequence). This CDR3 comprises 14 residues. V shed 4 bases, J shed 9 bases, and the junction held 6 bases outside the gene matches. CDR3 in DNA: TGTGCCAGCAGCCCGGTTGGACAGGGTTCACCCCTCCACTTT. It encodes CASSPVGQGSPLHF. The whole variable domain, filled in from reference TRBV5-4 and TRBJ1-6, reads ETGVTQSPTHLIKTRGQQVTLRCSSQSGHNTVSWYQQALGQGPQFIFQYYREEENGRGNFPPRFSGLQFPNYSSELNVNALELDDSALYLCASSPVGQGSPLHFGNGTRLTVT.

The chain joins TRBV15 to TRBJ2-7, with TRBD1 matching over 9 bases. From germline, CDR1 is LNHNV and CDR2 YYDKDF (reference sequence). Losses at the gene ends were 8 bases for V and 4 bases for J; bases not matched to a gene: 6. The CDR3 covers 13 residues. The CDR3 DNA reads as TGTGCCACCCAGACGGGACAGGGTTACGAGCAGTACTTC. Protein product: CATQTGQGYEQYF.

The chain recombines TRBV28 with TRBJ2-4; 7 positions agree with TRBD1. This CDR3 region has 19 residues. Losses at the gene ends were 5 bases for V and 0 bases for J; bases not matched to a gene: 16. Looked up from germline, CDR1 is MDHEN and CDR2 is SYDVKM. The CDR3 here is CASSRRGTAKNLAKNIQYF. As DNA, the CDR3 is TGTGCCAGCAGTCGCCGAGGGACAGCGAAAAACCTAGCCAAAAACATTCAGTACTTC.

The gene calls are TRBV11-3 and TRBJ1-1; unclear D gene. With 5 bases removed from V and 4 bases from J, the gap between germline ends came to 11 bases. CDR1 SGHNT and CDR2 YENEEA come from the germline V gene. CDR3 length: 13 residues. The CDR3 bases are TGTGCCAGCAGCATTGGGGAGGCCACTGAAGCTTTCTTT. Its protein product is CASSIGEATEAFF.